The clone carrying this TCR beta chain has only a few counts. The record originates from a study of identical twins. This CDR3 has 15 residues. Germline CDR1 is LGHNA and CDR2 is YSLEER. V dropped 0 bases and J dropped 9 bases, with 15 bases sitting between them. TCRdb used MiXCR to reprocess the 5' RACE reads, holding one entry per CDR3 protein. The data contain roughly 500,000 distinct CDR3 sequences, 20% to 25% of them singletons. The same data also went into a second study, on T cells expressing NK-cell markers.

This sequence was found in a woman aged 18-30 years in good health. The chain couples TRBV4-3 to TRBJ2-1; D is tentatively TRBD1 or TRBD2 (5 bases each). Sequenced material: CD4+ T cells sorted from blood. The CDR3 region is CASSQEAGRVGEQFF. CDR3 in DNA: TGCGCCAGCAGCCAAGAAGCAGGGAGAGTTGGTGAGCAGTTCTTC.